The 5 T cell receptor beta chains reported below all come from one sample, sequenced in a study of shared clonotypes between healthy human individuals. Repertoires were generated with immunoSEQ multiplex PCR, while TCRdb's copy carries only in-frame clones and drops some. Of under 2.5 million clones detected, 85% to 95% appear once; the ten largest clones hold around 0.35%. Sequencing was done on a sample of naive CD4+ T cells from PBMCs. Subset reported: CD45RA+ positively selected. The origin of the receptors is a man younger than 35 in good health. Some clones in this sample may be carry-over from other donors' samples.

CDR3 sequence reads: CASSLWGREELNTEAFF. As DNA, the CDR3 is TGTGCCAGCAGTTTATGGGGCAGGGAAGAGTTGAACACTGAAGCTTTCTTT. The rearrangement joins TRBV28 to TRBJ1-1; D is perhaps TRBD1 (5 bases). Germline V gene lookup returns CDR1 MDHEN and CDR2 SYDVKM. The CDR3 runs 17 residues. V shed 0 bases and J shed 0 bases, with 14 bases lying between them.

This clone was found once. The gene calls are TRBV6-6 and TRBJ2-7; D uncertain. Germline V gives CDR1 MNHNY, CDR2 SVGAGI (reference sequence). This CDR3 comprises 16 residues. Trimming shortened V by 0 bases and J by 4 bases, and 16 bases separated the two germline ends. The CDR3 bases are TGTGCCAGCAGTTACTCGAGACCGACTCCTAGTTACGAGCAGTACTTC. Translating it yields CASSYSRPTPSYEQYF.

The chain combines TRBV19 with TRBJ1-1; TRBD1 matches at 8 bases. CDR1 and CDR2 from the germline V gene are LNHDA and SQIVND (reference sequence). The CDR3 contains 15 residues. J lost 4 bases, V lost 6 bases, and 10 bases had no gene match. The CDR3 DNA is TGTGCCAGTAGCCCGGACAGGGAGTGGGGCACTGAAGCTTTCTTT. It encodes CASSPDREWGTEAFF. The whole variable domain, remainder taken from reference TRBV19 and TRBJ1-1, is DGGITQSPKYLFRKEGQNVTLSCEQNLNHDAMYWYRQDPGQGLRLIYYSQIVNDFQKGDIAEGYSVSREKKESFPLTVTSAQKNPTAFYLCASSPDREWGTEAFFGQGTRLTVV.

This chain uses TRBV5-1 with TRBJ2-3, with 10 bases that match TRBD2. This CDR3 comprises 17 residues. After removal of 4 bases from V and 0 bases from J, the junction contained 8 bases not matched to a gene. Per the germline V gene, CDR1 is SGHRS and CDR2 is YFSETQ. The CDR3, as DNA: TGCGCCAGCAGCCCTCGGGCTAGCGGGAGTAGCACAGATACGCAGTATTTT. Amino acid sequence: CASSPRASGSSTDTQYF.

As concerns this clone: The same CDR3 also results from other DNA sequences found in this sample. The chain links TRBV6-5 to TRBJ2-2, with unresolved D. Trimming took 2 bases from V and 2 from J, leaving 6 bases between them. Germline V gene sequence: CDR1 MNHEY, CDR2 SVGAGI. This CDR3 is built from 14 residues. This CDR3 reads CASSYGPNTGELFF. The DNA of the CDR3 is TGTGCCAGCAGTTACGGACCCAACACCGGGGAGCTGTTTTTT.